The 12 T cell receptor beta chains below come from one sample, sequenced in a study of shared clonotypes between healthy human individuals. Measured with immunoSEQ multiplex PCR; TCRdb has only the in-frame clones, and not every one. In the table there are 2 million to 3 million clones, over 85% of which are singletons. The sample taken for sequencing was naive CD4+ T cells from PBMCs. Described subset: CD45RA+ positively selected. These receptors all stem from a man younger than 30 in good health. Some clones in this sample may be carry-over from other donors' samples.

The V call is TRBV28, the J call TRBJ1-1; tentatively, D is TRBD1 (5 bases). Germline V gives CDR1 MDHEN, CDR2 SYDVKM. Deletions cut 8 bases from V and 1 base from J, with 17 bases between. This CDR3 is built from 15 residues. The CDR3 sequence is CASCPHGTANTEAFF. The CDR3, as DNA: TGTGCCAGCTGTCCACATGGGACGGCGAACACTGAAGCTTTCTTT.

This clone was picked up one time. The chain employs TRBV28 and TRBJ2-4, with TRBD1 as a possible D gene (6 bases). V was cut by 5 bases and J by 7 bases, with 15 bases left in between. Germline-derived CDR1 and CDR2 are MDHEN and SYDVKM. There are 14 residues in the CDR3. The CDR3 DNA reads TGTGCCAGCAGTACACCCGGGACATGGAACATTCAGTACTTC. Encoded protein: CASSTPGTWNIQYF.

On this clone itself: Other nucleotide sequences from this sample produce the same CDR3. The chain links TRBV2 to TRBJ1-3; D unresolved. The ends were cut back, 4 bases at V and 0 bases at J, with 7 bases in the middle. This CDR3 is built from 14 residues. CDR1 and CDR2 from the germline V gene are SNHLY and FYNNEI. The CDR3 nucleotides read TGTGCCAGCAGTGGAGTCTACTCTGGAAACACCATATATTTT. Its protein product is CASSGVYSGNTIYF.

This chain uses TRBV27 with TRBJ1-5, with D tentatively TRBD1 (5 bases). Between the trimmed V and J ends, which lost 4 bases and 3 bases, there was a span of 13 bases. Germline CDR1 reads MNHEY; CDR2 reads SMNVEV (reference sequence). The CDR3 consists of 15 residues. The CDR3 reads CASSSRDGYNQPQHF. CDR3 DNA sequence: TGTGCCAGCAGTTCCAGGGACGGATACAATCAGCCCCAGCATTTT.

The J gene is TRBJ2-1, the V gene TRBV5-6, with D perhaps matching TRBD1 or TRBD2 (6 bases each). The CDR3 spans 16 residues. The V gene lost 2 bases and the J gene lost 2 bases, with 14 bases spanning the gap. CDR1 is SGHDT and CDR2 is YYEEEE in the germline V gene. The CDR3 DNA follows: TGTGCCAGCAGCTTCAGCGGAGGGGGGCCCTACAATGAGCAGTTCTTC. Its translation is CASSFSGGGPYNEQFF.

The chain combines TRBV13 with TRBJ2-1; perhaps TRBD2 as D (5 bases). The V gene's germline CDR1 is PRHDT and CDR2 FYEKMQ (reference sequence). Trimming removed 3 bases from V and 8 bases from J, with 17 bases in between. The CDR3 runs to 15 residues. The CDR3 region has the DNA TGTGCCAGCAGCTTCGAGGTCCCCGGAGCGGATGAGCAGTTCTTC. It is translated as CASSFEVPGADEQFF.

V is TRBV4-3 and J is TRBJ2-5; no definite D call. The CDR3 extends over 13 amino acids. Germline CDR1 reads LGHNA; CDR2 reads YSLEER. The ends were cut back, 2 bases at V and 4 bases at J, with 8 bases in the middle. CDR3 bases: TGCGCCAGCAGCCAAAAAAGGACAGAGACCCAGTACTTC. This translates into CASSQKRTETQYF.

For this clone: Other DNA sequences in the sample encode the same CDR3. The rearrangement links TRBV18 to TRBJ2-1, with 8 bases lining up with TRBD2. Per the germline V gene, CDR1 is KGHSH and CDR2 is LQKENI. The CDR3 is made up of 15 amino acids. The trim removed 3 bases at V and 0 bases at J, leaving 1 base unmatched. The CDR3 sequence is CASSPGGGSYNEQFF. The CDR3 DNA reads TGTGCCAGCTCACCCGGGGGGGGCTCCTACAATGAGCAGTTCTTC.

This chain joins TRBV11-2 and TRBJ2-5, with 8 positions matching TRBD1. From germline, CDR1 is SGHAT and CDR2 FQNNGV. The V and J ends lost 5 bases and 3 bases, in that order; junction bases with no gene match: 8. This CDR3 has 15 residues. DNA for the CDR3: TGTGCCAGCAGCACAGGACAGGGTTGGGAAGAGACCCAGTACTTC. It yields the protein CASSTGQGWEETQYF.

The chain links TRBV15 to TRBJ2-7; perhaps TRBD1 as D (6 bases). Trimming pared 5 bases from V and 5 bases from J, leaving 13 bases between. CDR1 is LNHNV, CDR2 YYDKDF, per germline (reference sequence). This CDR3 has 13 residues. CDR3 DNA sequence: TGTGCCACCAGCGGCTACAGGGCCGACGAGCAGTACTTC. Its translation: CATSGYRADEQYF.

The V call is TRBV6-1, the J call TRBJ1-4; a possible D gene is TRBD1 (6 bases). Germline V gives CDR1 MNHNS, CDR2 SASEGT. Trimming took off 1 base at V and 3 bases at J, with 6 bases between the two ends. There are 14 residues in the CDR3. The CDR3 coding sequence is TGTGCCAGCAGTGAAGGGACAGCTAATGAAAAACTGTTTTTT. Protein: CASSEGTANEKLFF.

V is TRBV27 and J is TRBJ2-1; TRBD2 matches 11 bases. The CDR3 has 18 residues. Germline loops: CDR1 MNHEY, CDR2 SMNVEV (reference sequence). The trim removed 2 bases at V and 3 bases at J, leaving 9 bases unmatched. The chain's CDR3 is CASSLKLAGAVFYNEQFF. For the CDR3, the DNA is TGTGCCAGCAGTTTAAAACTAGCGGGAGCGGTTTTCTACAATGAGCAGTTCTTC.